This T cell receptor beta chain was recovered during a study of CD8+ T cells in alopecia areata. cDNA prepared by RNA extraction and subsequent reverse transcription served as the template for sequencing. TCRdb keeps only in-frame clones here, not all; method: immunoSEQ multiplex PCR. The table has 110,000 to 150,000 clones, approximately 50% seen once. Between the trimmed V and J ends, which lost 5 bases and 3 bases, there was a span of 17 bases. Germline V lookup: CDR1 MNHEY, CDR2 SVGAGI. The CDR3 runs 15 residues. The V and J genes are TRBV6-5 and TRBJ2-7; tentatively, D is TRBD1 or TRBD2 (5 bases each). The clonotype was recovered from a human donor with alopecia areata. The specimen was CD4+ T cells sorted from blood, collected at week 0. CDR3 residues: CASSPYPGTYYEQYF. The CDR3 region has the DNA TGTGCCAGCAGTCCGTATCCCGGGACGTACTACGAGCAGTACTTC.